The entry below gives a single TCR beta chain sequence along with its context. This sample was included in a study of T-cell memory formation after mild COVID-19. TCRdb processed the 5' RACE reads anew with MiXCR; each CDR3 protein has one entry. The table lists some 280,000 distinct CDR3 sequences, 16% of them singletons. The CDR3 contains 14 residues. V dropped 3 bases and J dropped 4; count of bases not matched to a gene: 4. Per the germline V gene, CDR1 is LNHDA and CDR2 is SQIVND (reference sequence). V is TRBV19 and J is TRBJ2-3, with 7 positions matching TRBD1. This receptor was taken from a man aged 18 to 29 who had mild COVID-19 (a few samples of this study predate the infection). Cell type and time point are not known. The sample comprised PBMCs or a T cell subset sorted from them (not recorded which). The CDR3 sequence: CASSIRQGADTQYF. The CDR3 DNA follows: TGTGCCAGTAGTATCCGCCAGGGGGCAGATACGCAGTATTTT.